Shown below are 29 T cell receptor beta chains from a single sample sequenced in a study of blood T cells in healthy people across ages. Then a second PCR, running roughly 7 to 12 cycles, was carried out with a sample-barcoded 5' primer and a J-beta primer mix. Each CDR3 protein is one row after TCRdb ran MiXCR on the 5' RACE reads. The sample yields about 900,000 distinct CDR3 sequences, around 48% seen once. Source material: blood. Every receptor here comes from a man aged 25-40 years in good health.

This clonotype turned up a few times. Mismatch with germline at one junction end may stem from a read error. This chain joins TRBV20-1 and TRBJ1-1; D unresolved. Germline V gene sequence: CDR1 DFQATT, CDR2 SNEGSKA (reference sequence). The CDR3 is 12 residues long. The CDR3 loop reads CSASKENTEAFF. The CDR3 DNA sequence: TGCAGTGCTAGTAAGGAGAACACTGAGGCTTTCTTT.

This clonotype was seen more than once but under ten times. The chain couples TRBV10-3 to TRBJ2-3; tentatively, D is TRBD2 (5 bases). CDR1 is ENHRY, CDR2 SYGVKD, per germline. V was clipped by 9 bases and J by 2 bases, with 12 bases between them. This CDR3 is 13 amino acids long. CDR3: CAMSGSPTDTQYF. CDR3 nucleotides: TGTGCCATGAGCGGTTCGCCCACAGATACGCAGTATTTT.

The chain recombines TRBV12-3 or TRBV12-4 with TRBJ2-5; the D gene is possibly TRBD1 (6 bases). The V end was cut by 7 bases, the J end by 5 bases, with 17 bases between. The CDR3 is 14 residues long. For the CDR3, the DNA is TGTGCCAGCACCCTCAGGGACACACCGGAGACCCAGTACTTC. Translating gives CASTLRDTPETQYF.

This chain joins TRBV29-1 and TRBJ2-1; perhaps D is TRBD1 or TRBD2 (5 bases each). This CDR3 has 14 residues. Germline V gene sequence: CDR1 SQVTM, CDR2 ANQGSEA. With 6 bases removed from V and 1 base from J, the gap between germline ends came to 13 bases. This chain's CDR3 is CSVEGPGSYNEQFF. The CDR3 DNA sequence: TGCAGCGTCGAGGGGCCGGGGTCCTACAATGAGCAGTTCTTC.

There are many counts of this clonotype. The V and J genes are TRBV28 and TRBJ1-5, with D possibly TRBD1 on 5 matching bases. Trimming stripped 5 bases from V and 4 bases from J, with 9 bases between. CDR1 is MDHEN, CDR2 SYDVKM, per germline. The CDR3 totals 13 residues. The CDR3: CASSPPGNQPQHF. In nucleotides, the CDR3 is TGTGCCAGCAGTCCCCCAGGGAATCAGCCCCAGCATTTT.

There are a few counts of this clonotype. The V gene is TRBV29-1, the J gene TRBJ1-4; D is ambiguous. V was clipped by 4 bases and J by 5 bases, with 11 bases between them. The germline V gene encodes CDR1 SQVTM and CDR2 ANQGSEA. The CDR3 runs to 13 residues. CDR3 bases: TGCAGCGTTGGTCGGCTGAACAATGAAAAACTGTTTTTT. This gives the protein CSVGRLNNEKLFF.

This chain uses TRBV5-1 with TRBJ1-4; perhaps TRBD1 as D (5 bases). The V end lost 4 bases, the J end lost 4 bases, and 14 bases lay between the germline ends. Germline V lookup: CDR1 SGHRS, CDR2 YFSETQ. This CDR3 spans 15 amino acids. This CDR3 reads CASSPRYGGNEKLFF. In DNA, the CDR3 is TGCGCCAGCAGCCCCCGGTATGGGGGTAATGAAAAACTGTTTTTT.

The chain employs TRBV6-6 and TRBJ2-1; weak D call: TRBD1 (6 bases). The germline gives CDR1 MNHNY, CDR2 SVGAGI (reference sequence). The CDR3 totals 15 residues. Trimming took off 6 bases at V and 4 bases at J, with 16 bases between the two ends. In DNA form, the CDR3 reads TGTGCCAGCAGCCCAAAAGGGACAAAGTACAATGAGCAGTTCTTC. As protein: CASSPKGTKYNEQFF.

The V call is TRBV7-6, the J call TRBJ2-7; the D is unclear. V was pared by 3 bases and J by 9 bases, with 12 bases between. CDR1 is SGHVS, CDR2 FNYEAQ, per germline. The CDR3 length is 12 residues. In nucleotides, the CDR3 is TGTGCCAGCAGCTTTGATCCGGCCGGGCAGTACTTC. Amino acid sequence: CASSFDPAGQYF.

This rearrangement joins TRBV4-2 to TRBJ2-1; 9 bases match TRBD2. The CDR3 runs to 15 residues. V shed 0 bases, J shed 8 bases, and the junction held 5 bases outside the gene matches. Germline lookup yields CDR1 LGHNA and CDR2 YNFKEQ. CDR3 nucleotide sequence: TGTGCCAGCAGCCAAGAAAAAGCGGGGGGCCATGAGCAGTTCTTC. It yields the protein CASSQEKAGGHEQFF.

The genes are TRBV10-3 and TRBJ2-3, with 7 nucleotides matching TRBD2. CDR3 length: 16 residues. After removal of 0 bases from V and 2 bases from J, the junction contained 5 bases not matched to a gene. CDR1 ENHRY and CDR2 SYGVKD come from the germline V gene. Here the CDR3 reads CAISESTAGDTDTQYF. CDR3 nucleotides: TGTGCCATCAGTGAGTCTACGGCGGGAGACACAGATACGCAGTATTTT.

The gene calls are TRBV12-3 or TRBV12-4 and TRBJ2-1; D gene uncertain. V lost 4 bases to trimming and J lost 7 bases, with 11 bases between them. The CDR3 is made up of 13 amino acids. This CDR3 reads CASSWARMNEQFF. For the CDR3, the DNA is TGTGCCAGCAGTTGGGCCCGCATGAATGAGCAGTTCTTC.

The chain links TRBV29-1 to TRBJ2-2, with TRBD1 matching 7 bases. Germline loops: CDR1 SQVTM, CDR2 ANQGSEA. V lost 2 bases, J lost 7 bases, and 7 bases stayed unmatched. CDR3 length: 14 amino acids. CDR3 coding DNA: TGCAGCGTTGAACAGGGGGAAGCCTACGGGGAGCTGTTTTTT. It codes for CSVEQGEAYGELFF.

In DNA form, the CDR3 reads TGTGCCAGCAACACCGTCCCAACGGGAAAATTCGACTATGGCTACACCTTC. Protein sequence: CASNTVPTGKFDYGYTF. The J gene is TRBJ1-2, the V gene TRBV7-9; D ambiguous. V dropped 7 bases and J dropped 3 bases, with 24 bases sitting between them. Germline CDR1 and CDR2: SEHNR and FQNEAQ (reference sequence). The CDR3 extends over 17 amino acids.

J is TRBJ1-5 and V is TRBV12-3 or TRBV12-4; D gene unclear. Trimming took 6 bases from V and 0 from J, leaving 12 bases between them. This CDR3 is 15 amino acids long. The CDR3 loop is CASSPTDSSNQPQHF. The CDR3 DNA reads TGTGCCAGCAGCCCGACGGATAGTAGCAATCAGCCCCAGCATTTT.

This clonotype was seen a single time. This chain uses TRBV6-5 with TRBJ1-2; 7 nucleotides agree with TRBD1. With 7 bases clipped from V and 5 bases from J, the junction kept 10 bases outside the gene matches. The germline gives CDR1 MNHEY, CDR2 SVGAGI. CDR3 length: 14 amino acids. CDR3 amino acids: CASTPDRSLYGYTF. CDR3 nucleotides: TGTGCCAGCACCCCGGACAGGAGCTTATATGGCTACACCTTC.

Only a few counts were recorded for this clonotype. This chain links TRBV3-1 with TRBJ2-7; TRBD1 or TRBD2 may be the D gene (5 bases each). CDR1 and CDR2 from the germline V gene are LGHDT and YNNKEL (reference sequence). Deletions cut 0 bases from V and 6 bases from J, with 9 bases between. This CDR3 region has 13 residues. This CDR3 reads CASSQDRGGEQYF. The CDR3 region has the DNA TGTGCCAGCAGCCAAGATCGGGGCGGCGAGCAGTACTTC.

This clonotype was seen many times. The rearrangement uses TRBV6-5 and TRBJ2-1; D is perhaps TRBD1 (6 bases). CDR3 length: 13 amino acids. V shed 5 bases and J shed 7 bases, with 12 bases lying between them. The germline gives CDR1 MNHEY, CDR2 SVGAGI. CDR3 coding DNA: TGTGCCAGCAGTGACAACCAGGGGAATGAGCAGTTCTTC. It yields the protein CASSDNQGNEQFF.

On this clonotype: This sequence may be a read error, since a much larger clone differs from it by one base. The rearrangement links TRBV4-2 to TRBJ2-7; TRBD1 might be the D (5 bases). In germline, CDR1 is LGHNA, CDR2 YNFKEQ. The CDR3 extends over 14 amino acids. The CDR3 region is CASSQGDRTYVQYF. Here the CDR3 DNA reads TGTGCCAGCAGCCAGGGCGACAGAACCTACGTGCAGTACTTC.

This clonotype showed up just a few times. V gene TRBV12-3 or TRBV12-4 combines with J gene TRBJ2-4; 9 positions match TRBD2. V was pared by 6 bases and J by 6 bases, with 6 bases of the junction left unmatched. This CDR3 has 14 residues. In nucleotides, the CDR3 is TGTGCCAGCAGGGTAGCGGGGGTAGGAAACATTCAGTACTTC. This gives the protein CASRVAGVGNIQYF.

This clonotype has just a few counts. CDR3 sequence reads: CASSQDGEGIFSPLHF. The CDR3 coding sequence is TGTGCCAGCAGCCAAGACGGAGAGGGAATCTTCTCACCCCTCCACTTT. V is TRBV3-1 and J is TRBJ1-6; D gene ambiguous. The length of the CDR3 is 16 residues. Germline CDR1 reads LGHDT; CDR2 reads YNNKEL (reference sequence). Trimming removed 0 bases at V and 10 bases at J, with 16 bases between.

The chain couples TRBV5-6 to TRBJ2-3; perhaps TRBD1 as D (5 bases). The V end was cut by 6 bases, the J end by 8 bases, with 13 bases between. The germline V gene encodes CDR1 SGHDT and CDR2 YYEEEE. This CDR3 has 12 amino acids. CDR3 protein: CASNPRQGTQYF. DNA of the CDR3: TGTGCCAGCAACCCAAGGCAGGGTACGCAGTATTTT. Full variable domain (rest looked up from reference TRBV5-6 and TRBJ2-3): DAGVTQSPTHLIKTRGQQVTLRCSPKSGHDTVSWYQQALGQGPQFIFQYYEEEERQRGNFPDRFSGHQFPNYSSELNVNALLLGDSALYLCASNPRQGTQYFGPGTRLTVL.

Notes on this clonotype: A junction end diverges from the germline sequence, so it may reflect a read error. The gene calls are TRBV4-1 and TRBJ1-5, with a possible D match to TRBD1 (5 bases). CDR3 size: 16 residues. Germline CDR1 MGHRA, CDR2 YSYEKL. The CDR3 region is CTSSQIGAFDNQPQHF. CDR3 sequence (DNA): TGCACCAGCAGCCAAATCGGGGCCTTTGACAATCAGCCCCAGCATTTT.

This clonotype was counted only a few times. The chain is built from TRBV3-1 and TRBJ2-7; TRBD2 is a possible D gene (5 bases). V was pared by 2 bases and J by 7 bases, with 15 bases between. Per germline, CDR1 LGHDT and CDR2 YNNKEL (reference sequence). CDR3 size: 14 residues. CDR3 residues: CASSQSGSSGEQYF. The CDR3 nucleotides read TGTGCCAGCAGCCAATCCGGGTCGTCGGGGGAGCAGTACTTC.

This clonotype has a single count. The V call is TRBV7-9, the J call TRBJ1-1, with D perhaps TRBD1 (6 bases). Germline CDR1 and CDR2: SEHNR and FQNEAQ (reference sequence). The CDR3 covers 14 residues. With 5 bases removed from V and 6 bases from J, the gap between germline ends came to 16 bases. In DNA form, the CDR3 reads TGTGCCAGCAGCGTACGGATACAGGGTCCTGAAGCTTTCTTT. Translated, it gives CASSVRIQGPEAFF. Variable domain in full (rest from reference TRBV7-9 and TRBJ1-1): DTGVSQNPRHKITKRGQNVTFRCDPISEHNRLYWYRQTLGQGPEFLTYFQNEAQLEKSRLLSDRFSAERPKGSFSTLEIQRTEQGDSAMYLCASSVRIQGPEAFFGQGTRLTVV.

The V and J genes are TRBV20-1 and TRBJ2-1, with D possibly matching TRBD1 (6 bases). Germline V lookup: CDR1 DFQATT, CDR2 SNEGSKA (reference sequence). V was clipped by 3 bases and J by 4 bases, with 13 bases between them. The CDR3 has 14 amino acids. CDR3 bases: TGCAGTGCTAGCGGGGACAAACAGTACAATGAGCAGTTCTTC. Encoded protein: CSASGDKQYNEQFF.

This clonotype appeared a few times. The rearrangement uses TRBV20-1 and TRBJ1-6; TRBD1 might be the D (5 bases). CDR1 is DFQATT, CDR2 SNEGSKA, per germline (reference sequence). The CDR3 length is 13 residues. V shed 4 bases and J shed 12 bases, with 16 bases lying between them. The CDR3 DNA sequence: TGCAGTGCTACCTCGGGAGGGGTCGAACCCCTCCACTTT. Its protein is CSATSGGVEPLHF.

The chain links TRBV5-1 to TRBJ1-4, with TRBD1 as a possible D gene (6 bases). Germline CDR1 SGHRS, CDR2 YFSETQ. V gave up 4 bases and J gave up 3 bases, with 13 bases separating them. This CDR3 contains 15 residues. CDR3 DNA: TGCGCCAGCAGCGCCAGGGGAGAGGCTAATGAAAAACTGTTTTTT. As protein: CASSARGEANEKLFF.

The chain links TRBV25-1 to TRBJ2-1; possible D gene TRBD1, 9 bases. Per germline, CDR1 MGHDK and CDR2 SYGVNS. The CDR3 is 15 amino acids. V shed 4 bases and J shed 9 bases, with 19 bases lying between them. CDR3 bases: TGTGCCAGCAGTGGCTTCGGACAGGGGACTAGTGAGCAGTTCTTC. This sequence encodes CASSGFGQGTSEQFF.